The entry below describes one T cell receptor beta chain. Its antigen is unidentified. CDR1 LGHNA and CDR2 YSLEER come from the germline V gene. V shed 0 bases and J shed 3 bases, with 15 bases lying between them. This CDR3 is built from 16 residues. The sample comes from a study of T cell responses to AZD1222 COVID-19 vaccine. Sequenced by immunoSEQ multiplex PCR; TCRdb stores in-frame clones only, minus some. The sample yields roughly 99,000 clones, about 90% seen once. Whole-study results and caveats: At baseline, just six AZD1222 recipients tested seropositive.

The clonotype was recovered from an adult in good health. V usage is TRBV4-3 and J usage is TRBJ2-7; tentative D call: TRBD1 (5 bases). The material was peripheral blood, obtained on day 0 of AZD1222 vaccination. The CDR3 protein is CASSQEGQGGLYEQYF. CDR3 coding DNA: TGCGCCAGCAGCCAAGAAGGGCAGGGCGGTCTCTACGAGCAGTACTTC.